The 8 T cell receptor beta chains given below trace back to one sample, sequenced in a study of T cell repertoires in cytomegalovirus infection (dated by TCRdb to the late 2010s). Data came from an Illumina HiSeq 1500. Clones were called with MiXCR by TCRdb after fastp trimmed the public reads at Q25, and only in-frame beta chains were retained. Here each entry gathers all rows of one CDR3 protein and keeps the most common genes and DNA. The sample table holds approximately 500,000 distinct CDR3 sequences, of which approximately 15% were seen once. The leading ten clones occupy 24% of the sample. Sequencing was performed on CD8+ T cells from PBMCs. All receptors derive from a human donor in good health (CMV status not recorded). Some clones in this sample may be carry-over from other donors' samples.

Of note for this clonotype: This may be a read error, as it is one base from a much larger clone. The chain joins TRBV11-3 to TRBJ2-3, with 11 bases fitting TRBD2. CDR1 and CDR2 from the germline V gene are SGHNT and YENEEA. The length of the CDR3 is 17 residues. CDR3 DNA sequence: TGTGCCAGCAGCGGGCGACTAGCGGGGAGTAGCACAGATACGCCGTATTTT. It encodes CASSGRLAGSSTDTPYF.

In DNA form, the CDR3 reads TGTGCCAGCAGCTCCCTGGGGCAGGTCTACAATGAGCAGTTCTTC. Its translation is CASSSLGQVYNEQFF. The V call is TRBV7-9, the J call TRBJ2-1; D may be TRBD1 (5 bases). V was cut by 4 bases and J by 3 bases, with 13 bases left in between. Germline V gene data show CDR1 as SEHNR and CDR2 as FQNEAQ (reference sequence). The length of the CDR3 is 15 residues.

This clonotype has ten or more counts. This chain joins TRBV7-9 and TRBJ2-3; D remains unclear. Between the trimmed V and J ends, which lost 1 base and 6 bases, there was a span of 11 bases. The CDR3 extends over 14 amino acids. The V gene's germline CDR1 is SEHNR and CDR2 FQNEAQ (reference sequence). The CDR3 is CASSLEGPGDTQYF. As DNA, the CDR3 is TGTGCCAGCAGCTTAGAGGGTCCCGGGGATACGCAGTATTTT.

The table lists this clonotype with many counts. The chain employs TRBV7-3 and TRBJ2-5; 8 bases line up with TRBD1. CDR1 SGHTA and CDR2 FQGTGA come from the germline V gene. The CDR3 contains 14 residues. After removal of 5 bases from V and 5 bases from J, the junction contained 7 bases not matched to a gene. CDR3 in DNA: TGTGCCAGCAGCGGGTCAGGGGGCGTCGAGACCCAGTACTTC. It translates to CASSGSGGVETQYF.

This clonotype showed up many times. V is TRBV11-2 and J is TRBJ2-5, with D uncertain. Trimming left V 5 bases short and J 4 bases short, with 5 bases between. Germline CDR1 and CDR2: SGHAT and FQNNGV. This CDR3 has 11 amino acids. The CDR3 sequence: CASSPSETQYF. DNA for the CDR3: TGTGCCAGCAGCCCGTCAGAGACCCAGTACTTC.

This clonotype was seen at least ten times. The gene calls are TRBV7-9 and TRBJ2-7, with D possibly TRBD1 on 7 matching bases. V was pared by 4 bases and J by 4 bases, with 14 bases between. The CDR3 covers 14 residues. Germline-derived CDR1 and CDR2 are SEHNR and FQNEAQ (reference sequence). The CDR3 loop reads CASSSAGGLYEQYF. CDR3 coding DNA: TGTGCCAGCAGCTCCGCAGGGGGGTTATACGAGCAGTACTTC.

The sample holds many counts of this clonotype. J is TRBJ2-7 and V is TRBV14; tentative D call: TRBD1 (6 bases). Deletions cut 0 bases from V and 1 base from J, with 16 bases between. The V gene's germline CDR1 is SGHDN and CDR2 FVKESK. The CDR3 loop spans 17 amino acids. The CDR3 nucleotides read TGTGCCAGCAGCCAAGATGTACTCCGGGACAATTCCTACGAGCAGTACTTC. Translating it yields CASSQDVLRDNSYEQYF.

The chain uses TRBV6-6 and TRBJ2-7; D is perhaps TRBD1 (5 bases). The V end was cut by 5 bases, the J end by 1 base, with 15 bases between. This CDR3 has 15 amino acids. The germline V gene has CDR1 MNHNY and CDR2 SVGAGI (reference sequence). CDR3: CASSRNLDRSYEQYF. The CDR3 DNA is TGTGCCAGCAGTCGAAACCTAGACAGATCCTACGAGCAGTACTTC.